Ten or more counts support the clone carrying this T cell receptor (beta chain). Its antigen remains unknown. The V and J ends lost 0 bases and 0 bases respectively, with 10 bases between them. Germline V gene data show CDR1 as SGHRS and CDR2 as YFSETQ. The CDR3 sequence is 15 residues long. The data were taken from a study of blood T cells in healthy people across ages. Looking at the study overall: Capture by template switching was about one barcoded beta molecule per two T cells.

Study conclusions and caveats: Diversity estimates drawn from one million T cells were deemed underestimates. No conclusive comparison of naive versus antigen-experienced cells was possible with unsorted PBMCs.

A sample-barcoded 5' primer and a J-beta primer mix were used in a second PCR of about 6 to 12 cycles. From the 5' RACE reads, TCRdb called clonotypes with MiXCR, one entry per CDR3 protein. This table has some 790,000 distinct CDR3 sequences, about 28% appearing once. V usage is TRBV5-1 and J usage is TRBJ2-7; no reliable D call. The origin of this receptor is a woman aged 80 or older in good health. The sequenced sample consisted of blood. CDR3 amino acids: CASSLVFLSSYEQYF. The DNA for the CDR3 is TGCGCCAGCAGCTTGGTTTTTCTTTCCTCCTACGAGCAGTACTTC.